This T cell receptor beta chain came from a study of cytomegalovirus exposure and HLA in healthy donors. Study outcomes and limitations: The only immune exposure information that was available was CMV serostatus.

PCR was performed using 60 Vbeta and 13 Jbeta primers. Generated by immunoSEQ multiplex PCR, the TCRdb table keeps only in-frame clones and is missing some. The sample carries under 200,000 clones, around 80% recorded once. Comments on this clone: As yet, its antigen is unknown.

The V gene's germline CDR1 is SGHVS and CDR2 FQNEAQ. This CDR3 has 14 amino acids. J lost 3 bases, V lost 1 base, and 3 bases had no gene match. The sequenced sample consisted of PBMCs. The clonotype comes from a woman aged 40 to 55 in good health and CMV-seronegative. The genes are TRBV7-8 and TRBJ2-7; TRBD1 aligns across 7 bases. The CDR3: CASSLEPGGYEQYF. The CDR3 DNA sequence: TGTGCCAGCAGCTTAGAGCCAGGGGGCTACGAGCAGTACTTC.